This is a list of T cell receptor beta chains from one sample in a study of blood T cell repertoires in COVID-19. Data came from immunoSEQ multiplex PCR; TCRdb stores just in-frame clones and leaves some out. Of 400,000 to 550,000 clones detected, about 89% appear once; the ten largest clones hold roughly 4%. The specimen sequenced was peripheral blood. These receptors all stem from a young woman with acute or convalescent COVID-19. Both conserved end residues are part of each CDR3. The D gene is left open where the match is weak. The listing skips clone size in some rows; elsewhere it reads once, few, many or a size class.

TRBD2 | TRBJ2-7 | NA | TRBV6-2/TRBV6-3 | CASSRLAGVEQYF | TGTGCCAGCAGTCGACTAGCGGGGGTCGAGCAGTACTTC
TRBD1 | TRBJ1-1 | NA | TRBV27 | CASSLFGQGHTEAFF | TGTGCCAGCAGTTTGTTCGGACAGGGACACACTGAAGCTTTCTTT
TRBD1 | TRBJ1-2 | few | TRBV2 | CASSQGANGYTF | TGTGCCAGCAGTCAGGGGGCGAATGGCTACACCTTC
TRBD2 | TRBJ2-3 | NA | TRBV11-2 | CASSLVVPGGARTDTQYF | TGTGCCAGCAGCTTAGTGGTTCCGGGAGGGGCGCGCACAGATACGCAGTATTTT
NA | TRBJ1-1 | few | TRBV18 | CASSPPQPARAFF | TGTGCCAGCTCACCACCACAACCCGCGAGGGCTTTCTTT
TRBD2 | TRBJ2-4 | NA | TRBV5-4 | CASSFGGGNIQYF | TGTGCCAGCAGCTTCGGCGGGGGAAACATTCAGTACTTC
TRBD2 | TRBJ2-3 | NA | TRBV7-2 | CASSPGTSGNTDTQYF | TGTGCCAGCAGCCCTGGGACTAGCGGGAACACAGATACGCAGTATTTT
TRBD1 | TRBJ1-4 | NA | TRBV4-1 | CASSQNPAGQGGEKLFF | TGCGCCAGCAGCCAAAACCCCGCAGGACAGGGAGGTGAAAAACTGTTTTTT
TRBD1 | TRBJ2-7 | few | TRBV11-2 | CASSLYRGQYEQYF | TGTGCCAGCAGCTTATACAGGGGGCAGTACGAGCAGTACTTC
NA | TRBJ1-2 | NA | TRBV9 | CASSSGGYGYTF | TGTGCCAGCAGTTCCGGGGGCTATGGCTACACCTTC
NA | TRBJ1-1 | NA | TRBV30 | CAWSVLQNTEAFF | TGTGCCTGGAGTGTACTCCAGAACACTGAAGCTTTCTTT
NA | TRBJ2-1 | NA | TRBV19 | CASSTGTLTYNEQFF | TGTGCCAGTAGCACCGGGACACTAACCTACAATGAGCAGTTCTTC
TRBD2 | TRBJ2-1 | NA | TRBV5-1 | CASSKPSGTSGGVANEQFF | TGCGCCAGCAGCAAACCCTCCGGGACTAGCGGGGGGGTAGCAAATGAGCAGTTCTTC
NA | TRBJ2-7 | NA | TRBV9 | CASSFGRDSSYEQYF | TGTGCCAGCAGCTTCGGCCGGGACTCCTCCTACGAGCAGTACTTC
TRBD2 | TRBJ2-3 | NA | TRBV7-2 | CASSSGLGSTDTQYF | TGTGCCAGCAGCTCGGGACTAGGGAGCACAGATACGCAGTATTTT
NA | TRBJ2-1 | NA | TRBV27 | CASSFGIVGYNEQFF | TGTGCCAGCAGTTTCGGGATAGTGGGTTACAATGAGCAGTTCTTC
NA | TRBJ2-2 | NA | TRBV23-1 | CASSRPGDTGELFF | TGCGCCAGCAGTCGTCCGGGGGACACCGGGGAGCTGTTTTTT
NA | TRBJ2-3 | NA | TRBV30 | CASNWGGGDPPYF | TGTGCCTCCAATTGGGGGGGCGGGGACCCCCCGTATTTT
TRBD2 | TRBJ2-7 | NA | TRBV9 | CASSVSGGTLHEQYF | TGTGCCAGCAGCGTGAGCGGGGGAACTCTCCACGAGCAGTACTTC
NA | TRBJ2-3 | NA | TRBV7-2 | CASSLGTSNTDTQYF | TGTGCCAGCAGCTTAGGTACTAGCAACACAGATACGCAGTATTTT
TRBD1 | TRBJ1-2 | NA | TRBV30 | CAWSPLPDRAAYGYTF | TGTGCCTGGAGTCCCCTCCCGGACAGGGCGGCCTATGGCTACACCTTC
NA | TRBJ1-1 | NA | TRBV4-1 | CASSLGQSNTEAFF | TGCGCCAGCAGCCTAGGACAGTCGAACACTGAAGCTTTCTTT
NA | TRBJ2-5 | NA | TRBV9 | CASGSLGGLYF | TGTGCCAGCGGTAGCCTCGGCGGGCTTTACTTC
TRBD1 | TRBJ2-1 | once | TRBV5-5 | CASRRGQVDFF | TGTGCCAGCAGGAGGGGACAGGTCGACTTCTTC
NA | TRBJ2-3 | NA | TRBV5-4 | CASSLALGGASDTQYF | TGTGCCAGCAGCTTGGCCCTAGGGGGGGCCTCAGATACGCAGTATTTT
TRBD1 | TRBJ1-1 | NA | TRBV4-1 | CASKIRTGPNTEAFF | TGCGCCAGCAAGATAAGGACAGGCCCTAACACTGAAGCTTTCTTT
NA | TRBJ2-2 | NA | TRBV4-2 | CASSHPRDTGELFF | TGTGCCAGCAGCCACCCGAGAGATACCGGGGAGCTGTTTTTT